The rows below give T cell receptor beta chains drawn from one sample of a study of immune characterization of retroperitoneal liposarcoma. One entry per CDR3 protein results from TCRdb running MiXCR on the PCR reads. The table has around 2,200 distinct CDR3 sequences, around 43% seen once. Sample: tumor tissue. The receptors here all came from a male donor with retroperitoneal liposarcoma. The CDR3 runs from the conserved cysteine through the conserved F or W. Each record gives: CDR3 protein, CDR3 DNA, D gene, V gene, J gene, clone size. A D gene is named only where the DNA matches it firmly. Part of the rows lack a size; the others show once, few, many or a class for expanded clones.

CDR3: CASSEAQVGYEQYF
DNA: TGTGCCAGCAGTGAAGCACAGGTAGGGTACGAGCAGTACTTC
D: -
V: TRBV6-1
J: TRBJ2-7
size: -

CDR3: CASSFSGVETQYF
DNA: TGTGCCAGCAGTTTCTCCGGGGTTGAGACCCAGTACTTC
D: -
V: TRBV12-3/TRBV12-4
J: TRBJ2-5
size: few

CDR3: CASTGTSLNEQYF
DNA: TGTGCCAGCACCGGGACTAGTTTAAATGAGCAGTACTTC
D: TRBD2
V: TRBV6-1
J: TRBJ2-7
size: -

CDR3: CASSRTVYEQYF
DNA: TGTGCCAGCAGTCGGACGGTTTACGAGCAGTACTTC
D: -
V: TRBV7-2
J: TRBJ2-7
size: few

CDR3: CASTKGPGFPSGANVLTF
DNA: TGCGCCAGCACTAAAGGCCCAGGGTTTCCCTCTGGGGCCAACGTCCTGACTTTC
D: -
V: TRBV10-2
J: TRBJ2-6
size: few

CDR3: CASSEEYGTYEQYF
DNA: TGTGCCAGCAGTGAAGAGTACGGAACCTACGAGCAGTACTTC
D: -
V: TRBV6-1
J: TRBJ2-7
size: medium-sized

CDR3: CASSGTRGPYEQYF
DNA: TGTGCCAGCAGCGGTACTAGAGGACCCTACGAGCAGTACTTC
D: -
V: TRBV6-1
J: TRBJ2-7
size: large

CDR3: CASSSPSGRSVGELFF
DNA: TGTGCCAGCAGTTCCCCTAGCGGGAGAAGTGTCGGGGAGCTGTTTTTT
D: TRBD2
V: TRBV12-3/TRBV12-4
J: TRBJ2-2
size: -

CDR3: CASSPRGLAVYEQYF
DNA: TGTGCCAGCAGCCCGAGGGGACTAGCGGTTTACGAGCAGTACTTC
D: TRBD2
V: TRBV7-2
J: TRBJ2-7
size: -

CDR3: CASSHAAAVQETQFF
DNA: TGTGCCAGCAGCCATGCCGCGGCAGTCCAAGAGACCCAGTTCTTC
D: -
V: TRBV7-2
J: TRBJ2-1
size: large

CDR3: CASSEGQDNSPLHF
DNA: TGTGCCAGCAGTGAGGGGCAAGACAATTCACCCCTCCACTTT
D: -
V: TRBV6-1
J: TRBJ1-6
size: -

CDR3: CASSLSLRTDTQYF
DNA: TGTGCCAGCAGCTTATCGCTGAGGACAGATACGCAGTATTTT
D: -
V: TRBV7-6
J: TRBJ2-3
size: -

CDR3: CASSLSTTGLTEAFF
DNA: TGTGCCAGCAGTTTATCGACGACAGGGCTAACTGAAGCTTTCTTT
D: TRBD1
V: TRBV27
J: TRBJ1-1
size: -

CDR3: CASSYRRGYEQYF
DNA: TGTGCCAGCAGTTACCGCAGGGGCTACGAGCAGTACTTC
D: -
V: TRBV6-6
J: TRBJ2-7
size: large

CDR3: CASSLLFLLRLAGPEKSTDTQYF
DNA: TGTGCCAGCAGTCTACTCTTTTTGCTCCGACTAGCGGGGCCAGAGAAAAGCACAGATACGCAGTATTTT
D: TRBD2
V: TRBV12-3/TRBV12-4
J: TRBJ2-3
size: few

CDR3: CASLRRGKRGQETQYF
DNA: TGCGCCAGCCTTAGGAGGGGAAAGAGGGGGCAAGAGACCCAGTACTTC
D: -
V: TRBV23-1
J: TRBJ2-5
size: few

CDR3: CASSWGQGHNEQFF
DNA: TGTGCCAGCAGTTGGGGACAGGGGCATAATGAGCAGTTCTTC
D: TRBD1
V: TRBV27
J: TRBJ2-1
size: few

CDR3: CASSEATGGQPQHF
DNA: TGTGCCAGCAGTGAAGCAACAGGGGGGCAGCCCCAGCATTTT
D: TRBD1
V: TRBV6-1
J: TRBJ1-5
size: -

CDR3: CASSWTSGRGYNEQFF
DNA: TGTGCCAGCAGTTGGACTAGCGGGAGGGGATACAATGAGCAGTTCTTC
D: TRBD2
V: TRBV6-8
J: TRBJ2-1
size: -

CDR3: CASSLALAGVETQYF
DNA: TGTGCCAGCAGCTTAGCCCTAGCGGGAGTAGAGACCCAGTACTTC
D: TRBD2
V: TRBV11-3
J: TRBJ2-5
size: -

CDR3: CASSLQEGSYEQYF
DNA: TGTGCCAGCAGTTTACAGGAGGGATCCTACGAGCAGTACTTC
D: -
V: TRBV12-3/TRBV12-4
J: TRBJ2-7
size: large

CDR3: CASSYLPSYEQFF
DNA: TGTGCCAGCAGTTATCTCCCCTCCTATGAGCAGTTCTTC
D: -
V: TRBV6-6
J: TRBJ2-1
size: -

CDR3: CASSYSGGRAYEQYF
DNA: TGTGCCAGCAGTTACTCTGGTGGGAGGGCCTACGAGCAGTACTTC
D: TRBD2
V: TRBV6-6
J: TRBJ2-7
size: -

CDR3: CASSPQGAHFGYTF
DNA: TGTGCCAGCAGTCCACAGGGGGCGCATTTTGGCTACACCTTC
D: TRBD1
V: TRBV6-1
J: TRBJ1-2
size: few

CDR3: CASRATGTNRRGETQYF
DNA: TGTGCCAGCAGGGCCACGGGGACAAATCGGAGGGGAGAGACCCAGTATTTT
D: -
V: TRBV6-2/TRBV6-3
J: TRBJ2-3
size: -

CDR3: CASSIQGAGNIQYF
DNA: TGTGCCAGCAGTATACAGGGGGCGGGAAACATTCAGTACTTC
D: TRBD1
V: TRBV27
J: TRBJ2-4
size: -

CDR3: CASSERGTGAYEQYF
DNA: TGTGCCAGCAGTGAAAGGGGAACCGGGGCCTACGAGCAGTACTTC
D: -
V: TRBV6-1
J: TRBJ2-7
size: -

CDR3: CASSSLTVPGGLSTDTQYF
DNA: TGTGCCAGCAGTTCTCTGACAGTCCCAGGGGGTCTTAGCACAGATACGCAGTATTTT
D: TRBD1
V: TRBV6-1
J: TRBJ2-3
size: large

CDR3: CASSYRLAGTDTQYF
DNA: TGTGCCAGCAGTTACAGGCTAGCGGGTACAGATACGCAGTATTTT
D: TRBD2
V: TRBV6-5
J: TRBJ2-3
size: few

CDR3: CASSPDRKDTQYF
DNA: TGTGCCAGCAGCCCCGACAGGAAAGATACGCAGTATTTT
D: -
V: TRBV12-3/TRBV12-4
J: TRBJ2-3
size: -

CDR3: CASRRSDTQYF
DNA: TGTGCCAGCAGGAGGAGTGATACGCAGTATTTT
D: -
V: TRBV6-1
J: TRBJ2-3
size: -

CDR3: CASRVQGRVQGQNNEQFF
DNA: TGTGCCAGCAGAGTACAGGGGAGGGTCCAGGGCCAGAACAATGAGCAGTTCTTC
D: -
V: TRBV27
J: TRBJ2-1
size: -